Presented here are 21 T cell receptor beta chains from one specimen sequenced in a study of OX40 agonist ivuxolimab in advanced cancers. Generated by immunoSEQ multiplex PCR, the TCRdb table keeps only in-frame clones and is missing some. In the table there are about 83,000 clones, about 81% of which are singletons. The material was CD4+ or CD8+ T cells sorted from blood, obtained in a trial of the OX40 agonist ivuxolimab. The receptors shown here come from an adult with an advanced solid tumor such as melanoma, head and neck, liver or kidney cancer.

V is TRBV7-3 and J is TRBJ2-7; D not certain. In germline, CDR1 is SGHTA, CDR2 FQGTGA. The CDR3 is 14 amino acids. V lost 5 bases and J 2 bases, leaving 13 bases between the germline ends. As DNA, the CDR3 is TGTGCCAGCAGCAGAACCCGAGATCCCTACGAGCAGTACTTC. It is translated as CASSRTRDPYEQYF.

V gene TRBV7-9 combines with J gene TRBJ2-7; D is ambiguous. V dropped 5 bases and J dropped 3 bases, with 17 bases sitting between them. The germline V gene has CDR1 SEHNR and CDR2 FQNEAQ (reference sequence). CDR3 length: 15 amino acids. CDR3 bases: TGTGCCAGCAGCCCTCCGGGTCCCCGGAACTACGAGCAGTACTTC. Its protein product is CASSPPGPRNYEQYF.

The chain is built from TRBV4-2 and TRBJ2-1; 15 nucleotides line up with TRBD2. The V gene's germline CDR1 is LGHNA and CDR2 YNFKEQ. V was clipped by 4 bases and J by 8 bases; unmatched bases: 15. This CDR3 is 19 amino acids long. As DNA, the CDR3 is TGTGCCAGCAGCCCCCTTGGGGCTGGGACTAGCGGGAGGCCCCATGAGCAGTTCTTC. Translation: CASSPLGAGTSGRPHEQFF.

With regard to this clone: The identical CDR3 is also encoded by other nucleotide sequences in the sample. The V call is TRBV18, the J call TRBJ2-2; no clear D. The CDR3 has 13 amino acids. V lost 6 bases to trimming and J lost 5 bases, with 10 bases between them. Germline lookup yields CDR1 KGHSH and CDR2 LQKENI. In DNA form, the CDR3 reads TGTGCCAGCTCCCATTCCGGGACCGGGGAGCTGTTTTTT. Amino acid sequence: CASSHSGTGELFF.

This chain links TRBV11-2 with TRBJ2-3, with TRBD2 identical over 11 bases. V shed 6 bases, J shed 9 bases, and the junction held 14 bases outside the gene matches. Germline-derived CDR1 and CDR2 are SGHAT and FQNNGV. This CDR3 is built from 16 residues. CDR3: CASRRSGTSGTGTQYF. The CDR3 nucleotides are TGTGCCAGCAGACGCTCCGGGACTAGCGGTACTGGGACGCAGTATTTT.

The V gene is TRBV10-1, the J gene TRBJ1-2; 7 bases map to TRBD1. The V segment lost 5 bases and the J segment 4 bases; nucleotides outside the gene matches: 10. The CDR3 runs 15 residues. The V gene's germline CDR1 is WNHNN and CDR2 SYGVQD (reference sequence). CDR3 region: CASSLPSGQLYGYTF. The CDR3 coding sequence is TGCGCCAGCAGTCTCCCCTCGGGACAGCTCTATGGCTACACCTTC.

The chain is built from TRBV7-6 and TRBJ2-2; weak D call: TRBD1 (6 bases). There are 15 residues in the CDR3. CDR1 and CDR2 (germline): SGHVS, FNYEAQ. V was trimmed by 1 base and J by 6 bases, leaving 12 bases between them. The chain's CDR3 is CASSLVFQGSGELFF. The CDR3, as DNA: TGTGCCAGCAGCTTAGTATTCCAGGGGTCCGGGGAGCTGTTTTTT.

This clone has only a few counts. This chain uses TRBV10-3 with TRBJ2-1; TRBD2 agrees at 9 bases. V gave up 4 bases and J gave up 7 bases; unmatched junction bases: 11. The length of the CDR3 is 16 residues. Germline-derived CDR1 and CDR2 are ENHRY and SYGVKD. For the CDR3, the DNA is TGTGCCATCAGTGGTGTTAGCGGGAGTAATAGGAATGAGCAGTTCTTC. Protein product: CAISGVSGSNRNEQFF.

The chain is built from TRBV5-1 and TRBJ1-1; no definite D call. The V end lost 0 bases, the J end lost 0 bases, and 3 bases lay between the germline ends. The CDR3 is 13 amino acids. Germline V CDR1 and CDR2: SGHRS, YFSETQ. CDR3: CASSLDMNTEAFF. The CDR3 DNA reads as TGCGCCAGCAGCTTGGATATGAACACTGAAGCTTTCTTT. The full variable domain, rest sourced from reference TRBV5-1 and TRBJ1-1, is KAGVTQTPRYLIKTRGQQVTLSCSPISGHRSVSWYQQTPGQGLQFLFEYFSETQRNKGNFPGRFSGRQFSNSRSEMNVSTLELGDSALYLCASSLDMNTEAFFGQGTRLTVV.

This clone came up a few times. The CDR3 is CASSYALAGANEQFF. For the CDR3, the DNA is TGTGCCAGCAGTTACGCCCTAGCGGGAGCCAATGAGCAGTTCTTC. V gene TRBV6-5 combines with J gene TRBJ2-1, with TRBD2 matching over 10 bases. The CDR3 contains 15 residues. After removal of 2 bases from V and 6 bases from J, the junction contained 4 bases not matched to a gene. CDR1 MNHEY and CDR2 SVGAGI come from the germline V gene.

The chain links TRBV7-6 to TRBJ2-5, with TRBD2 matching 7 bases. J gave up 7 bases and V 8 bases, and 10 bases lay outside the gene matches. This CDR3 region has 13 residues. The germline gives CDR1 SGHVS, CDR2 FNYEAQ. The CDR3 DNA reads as TGTGCCAGCGCCTTGGCGGGAGTGGGGACCCAGTACTTC. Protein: CASALAGVGTQYF. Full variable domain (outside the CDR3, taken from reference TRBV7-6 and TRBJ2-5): GAGVSQSPRYKVTKRGQDVALRCDPISGHVSLYWYRQALGQGPEFLTYFNYEAQQDKSGLPNDRFSAERPEGSISTLTIQRTEQRDSAMYRCASALAGVGTQYFGPGTRLLVL.

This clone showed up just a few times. The CDR3 DNA reads TGTGCCAGCAGTTGGTATTTGGGGGACCTCCGAGGGGTTGGCTACACCTTC. This codes for CASSWYLGDLRGVGYTF. The rearrangement links TRBV28 to TRBJ1-2, with D maybe TRBD1 (5 bases). Germline CDR1 reads MDHEN; CDR2 reads SYDVKM. This CDR3 is built from 17 residues. V was pared by 4 bases and J by 7 bases, with 25 bases between.

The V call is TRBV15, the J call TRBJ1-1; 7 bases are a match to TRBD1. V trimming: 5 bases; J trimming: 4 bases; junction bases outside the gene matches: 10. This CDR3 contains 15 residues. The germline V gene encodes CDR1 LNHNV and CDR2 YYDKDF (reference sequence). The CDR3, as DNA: TGTGCCACCAGCGTCCGACAGGGAAAGGTCACTGAAGCTTTCTTT. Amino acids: CATSVRQGKVTEAFF.

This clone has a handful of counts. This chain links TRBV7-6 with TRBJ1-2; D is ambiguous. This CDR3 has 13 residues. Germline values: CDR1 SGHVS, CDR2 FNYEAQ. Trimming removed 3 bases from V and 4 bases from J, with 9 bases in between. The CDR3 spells CASSLQESYGYTF. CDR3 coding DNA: TGTGCCAGCAGCTTGCAGGAGTCCTATGGCTACACCTTC.

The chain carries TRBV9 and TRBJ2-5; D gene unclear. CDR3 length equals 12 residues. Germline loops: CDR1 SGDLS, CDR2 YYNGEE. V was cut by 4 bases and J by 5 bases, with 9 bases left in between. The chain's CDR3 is CASSSSGETQYF. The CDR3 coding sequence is TGTGCCAGCAGCTCCTCTGGGGAGACCCAGTACTTC.

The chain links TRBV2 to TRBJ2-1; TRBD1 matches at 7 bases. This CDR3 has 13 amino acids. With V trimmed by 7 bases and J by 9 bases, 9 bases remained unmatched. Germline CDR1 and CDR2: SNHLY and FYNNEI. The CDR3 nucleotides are TGTGCCAGCACGAGGGGGCCGAATGGTGAGCAGTTCTTC. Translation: CASTRGPNGEQFF.

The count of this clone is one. Here the CDR3 DNA reads TGTGCCAGCAGTCGATCTTCACAGGGACCCAATCAGCCCCAGCATTTT. As protein: CASSRSSQGPNQPQHF. The chain is built from TRBV27 and TRBJ1-5; D possibly corresponds to TRBD1 (6 bases). Germline V gene lookup returns CDR1 MNHEY and CDR2 SMNVEV (reference sequence). Trimming shortened V by 5 bases and J by 3 bases, and 17 bases separated the two germline ends. The CDR3 totals 16 residues.

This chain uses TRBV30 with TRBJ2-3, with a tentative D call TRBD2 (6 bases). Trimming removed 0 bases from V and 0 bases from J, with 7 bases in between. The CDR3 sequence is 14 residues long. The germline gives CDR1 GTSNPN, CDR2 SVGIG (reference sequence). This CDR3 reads CAWSVSGSTDTQYF. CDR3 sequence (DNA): TGTGCCTGGAGTGTAAGCGGGAGCACAGATACGCAGTATTTT.

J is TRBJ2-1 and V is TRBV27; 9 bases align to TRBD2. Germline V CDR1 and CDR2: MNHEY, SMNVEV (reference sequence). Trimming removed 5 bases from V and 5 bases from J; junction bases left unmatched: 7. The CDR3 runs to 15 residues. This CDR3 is CASSAGSGRNNEQFF. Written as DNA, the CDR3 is TGTGCCAGCAGTGCCGGGAGCGGGAGGAACAATGAGCAGTTCTTC.

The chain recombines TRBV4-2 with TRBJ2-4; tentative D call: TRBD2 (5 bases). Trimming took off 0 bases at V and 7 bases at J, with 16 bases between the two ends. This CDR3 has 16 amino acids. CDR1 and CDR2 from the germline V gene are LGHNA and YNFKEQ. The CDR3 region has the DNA TGTGCCAGCAGCCAAGATCGAGGACTCGCCGGGAACATTCAGTACTTC. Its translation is CASSQDRGLAGNIQYF.

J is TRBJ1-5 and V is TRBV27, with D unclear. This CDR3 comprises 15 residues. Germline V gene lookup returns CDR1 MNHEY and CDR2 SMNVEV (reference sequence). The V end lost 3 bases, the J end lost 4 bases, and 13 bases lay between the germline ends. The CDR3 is CASSLEGWGNQPQHF. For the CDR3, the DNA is TGTGCCAGCAGTTTGGAGGGTTGGGGAAATCAGCCCCAGCATTTT.